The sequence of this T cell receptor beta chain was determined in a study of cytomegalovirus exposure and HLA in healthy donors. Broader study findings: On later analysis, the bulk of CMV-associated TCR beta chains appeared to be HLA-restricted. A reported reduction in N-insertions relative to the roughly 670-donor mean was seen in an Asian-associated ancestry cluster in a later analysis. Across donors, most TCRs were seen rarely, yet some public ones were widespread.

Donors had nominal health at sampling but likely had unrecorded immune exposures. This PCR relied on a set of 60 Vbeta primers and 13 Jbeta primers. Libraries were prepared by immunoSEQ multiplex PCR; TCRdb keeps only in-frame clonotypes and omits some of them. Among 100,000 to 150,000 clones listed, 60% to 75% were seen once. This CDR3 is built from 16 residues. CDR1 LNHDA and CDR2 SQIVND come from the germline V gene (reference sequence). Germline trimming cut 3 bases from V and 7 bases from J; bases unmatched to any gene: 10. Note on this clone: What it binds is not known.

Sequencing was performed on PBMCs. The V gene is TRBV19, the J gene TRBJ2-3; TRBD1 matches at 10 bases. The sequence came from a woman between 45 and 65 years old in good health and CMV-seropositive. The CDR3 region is CASSILSGTGDHTQYF. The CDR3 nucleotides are TGTGCCAGTAGTATCCTGTCCGGGACAGGGGACCATACGCAGTATTTT.